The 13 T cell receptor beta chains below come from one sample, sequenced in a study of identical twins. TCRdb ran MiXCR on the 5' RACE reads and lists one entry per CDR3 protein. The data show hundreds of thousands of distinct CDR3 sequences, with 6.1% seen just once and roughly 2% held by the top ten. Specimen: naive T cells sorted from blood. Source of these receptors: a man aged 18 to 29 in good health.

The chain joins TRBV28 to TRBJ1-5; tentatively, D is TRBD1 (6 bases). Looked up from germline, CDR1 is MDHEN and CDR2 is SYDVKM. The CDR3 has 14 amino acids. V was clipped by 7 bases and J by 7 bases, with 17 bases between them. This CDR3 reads CASNPPGERQPQHF. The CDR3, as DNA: TGTGCCAGCAACCCCCCAGGGGAGCGACAGCCCCAGCATTTT.

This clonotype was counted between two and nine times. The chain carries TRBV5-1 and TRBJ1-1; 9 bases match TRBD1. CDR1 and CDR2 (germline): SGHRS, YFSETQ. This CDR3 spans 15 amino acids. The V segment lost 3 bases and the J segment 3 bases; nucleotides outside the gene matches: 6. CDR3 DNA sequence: TGCGCCAGCAGCTCAGGACACAGGGGGCACACTGAAGCTTTCTTT. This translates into CASSSGHRGHTEAFF.

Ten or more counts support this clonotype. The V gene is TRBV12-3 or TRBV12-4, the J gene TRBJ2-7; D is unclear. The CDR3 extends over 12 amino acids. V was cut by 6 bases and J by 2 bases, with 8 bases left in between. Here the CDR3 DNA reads TGTGCCAGCAGACACACTACCTACGAGCAGTACTTC. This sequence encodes CASRHTTYEQYF.

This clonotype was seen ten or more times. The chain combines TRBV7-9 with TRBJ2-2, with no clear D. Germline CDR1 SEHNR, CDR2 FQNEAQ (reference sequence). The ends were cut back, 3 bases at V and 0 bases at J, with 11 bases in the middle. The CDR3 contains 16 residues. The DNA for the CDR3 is TGTGCCAGCAGCTTTTCGGTGACACCGAACACCGGGGAGCTGTTTTTT. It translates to CASSFSVTPNTGELFF.

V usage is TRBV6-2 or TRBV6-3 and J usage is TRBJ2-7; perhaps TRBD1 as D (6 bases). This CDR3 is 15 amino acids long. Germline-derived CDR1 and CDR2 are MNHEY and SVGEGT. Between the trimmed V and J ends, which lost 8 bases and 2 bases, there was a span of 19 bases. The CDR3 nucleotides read TGTGCCAGCTCTAACGATCTCGGGACACCCTACGAGCAGTACTTC. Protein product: CASSNDLGTPYEQYF.

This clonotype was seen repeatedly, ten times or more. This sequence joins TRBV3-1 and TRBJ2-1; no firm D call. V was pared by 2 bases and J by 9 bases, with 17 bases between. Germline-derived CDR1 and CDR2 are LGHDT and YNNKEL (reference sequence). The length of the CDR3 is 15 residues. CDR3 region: CASSQSLDGSSEQFF. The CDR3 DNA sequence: TGTGCCAGCAGCCAATCTCTAGATGGGTCGAGTGAGCAGTTCTTC.

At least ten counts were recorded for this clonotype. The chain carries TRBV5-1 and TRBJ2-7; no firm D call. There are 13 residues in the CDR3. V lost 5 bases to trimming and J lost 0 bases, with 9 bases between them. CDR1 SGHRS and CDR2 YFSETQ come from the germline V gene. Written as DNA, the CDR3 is TGCGCCAGCAGAGAACCCTCCTCCTACGAGCAGTACTTC. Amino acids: CASREPSSYEQYF.

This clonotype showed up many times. The CDR3 DNA follows: TGTGCCAGCAGTTTACAGGGTACGCAGCCCCAGCATTTT. Its protein is CASSLQGTQPQHF. The chain is built from TRBV12-3 or TRBV12-4 and TRBJ1-5, with D possibly being TRBD1 (5 bases). The CDR3 covers 13 residues. V was clipped by 2 bases and J by 7 bases, with 9 bases between them.

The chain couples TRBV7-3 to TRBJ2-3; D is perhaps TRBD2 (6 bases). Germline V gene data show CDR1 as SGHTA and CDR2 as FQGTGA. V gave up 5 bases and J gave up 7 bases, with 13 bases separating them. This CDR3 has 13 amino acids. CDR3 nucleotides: TGTGCCAGCAGCCCCGGGACTGCTAATACGCAGTATTTT. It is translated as CASSPGTANTQYF.

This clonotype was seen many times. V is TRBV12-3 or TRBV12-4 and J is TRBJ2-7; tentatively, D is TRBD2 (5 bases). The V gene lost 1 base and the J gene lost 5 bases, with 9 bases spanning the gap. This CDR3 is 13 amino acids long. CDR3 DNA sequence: TGTGCCAGCAGTTTAGGACTGAGGGACGAGCAGTACGTC. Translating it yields CASSLGLRDEQYV.

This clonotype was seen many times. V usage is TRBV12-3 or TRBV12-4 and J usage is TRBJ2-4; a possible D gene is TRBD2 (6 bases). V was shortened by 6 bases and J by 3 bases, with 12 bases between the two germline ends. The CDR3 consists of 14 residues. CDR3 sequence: CASRNSGDKNIQYF. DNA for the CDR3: TGTGCCAGCAGGAATAGCGGAGACAAAAACATTCAGTACTTC.

The CDR3 sequence: CASSSQGVGFTDTQYF. The CDR3 DNA reads TGCGCCAGCAGCTCCCAGGGTGTGGGTTTCACAGATACGCAGTATTTT. The chain carries TRBV5-1 and TRBJ2-3; possibly TRBD1 for D (5 bases). The CDR3 is 16 amino acids. Trimming stripped 3 bases from V and 2 bases from J, with 16 bases between. The germline V gene encodes CDR1 SGHRS and CDR2 YFSETQ.

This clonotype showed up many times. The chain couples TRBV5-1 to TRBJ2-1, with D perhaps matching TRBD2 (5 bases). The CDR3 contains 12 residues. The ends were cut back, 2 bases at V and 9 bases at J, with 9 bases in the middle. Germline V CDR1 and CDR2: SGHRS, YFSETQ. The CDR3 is CASSLRETEQFF. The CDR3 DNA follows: TGCGCCAGCAGCTTAAGGGAGACTGAGCAGTTCTTC.